This T cell receptor (beta chain) was documented in a study of cytomegalovirus exposure and HLA in healthy donors. Study-wide results and caveats: It was reportedly the case that the classifier diagnosed cytomegalovirus status with high specificity and sensitivity. Cytomegalovirus association was listed for about 160 TCR beta chains. Later, an analysis showed that TCR beta chains associated with HLA were more clonally expanded than others that were equally common.

To note about this clone: No antigen is known for it.

Researchers ran the PCR with 60 Vbeta and 13 Jbeta primers. Repertoires were generated with immunoSEQ multiplex PCR, while TCRdb's copy carries only in-frame clones and drops some. The table includes about 270,000 clones, under 80% detected once. Donors consisted of healthy bone marrow donors. The sequence derives from a female donor in good health and CMV-seronegative. The sequencing sample was made of PBMCs.

CDR3 coding DNA: TGTGCCAGCAGCTTGAACTTTTACACTGAAGCTTTCTTT. Its protein is CASSLNFYTEAFF. The J gene is TRBJ1-1, the V gene TRBV7-7; no definite D call. Germline loops: CDR1 SSHAT, CDR2 FNYEAQ (reference sequence). The CDR3 runs to 13 residues. V lost 3 bases and J lost 3, with 8 bases in between.